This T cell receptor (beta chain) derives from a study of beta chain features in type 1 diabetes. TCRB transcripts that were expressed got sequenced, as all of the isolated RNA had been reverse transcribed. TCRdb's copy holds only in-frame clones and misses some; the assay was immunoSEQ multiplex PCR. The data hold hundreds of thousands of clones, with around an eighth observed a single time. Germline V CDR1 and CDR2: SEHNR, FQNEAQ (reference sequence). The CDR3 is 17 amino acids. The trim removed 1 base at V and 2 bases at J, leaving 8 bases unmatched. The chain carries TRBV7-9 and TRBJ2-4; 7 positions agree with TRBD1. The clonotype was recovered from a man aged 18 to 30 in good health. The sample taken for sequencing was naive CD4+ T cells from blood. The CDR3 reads CASSLVGSGGSKNIQYF. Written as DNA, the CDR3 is TGTGCCAGCAGCTTAGTCGGGTCAGGGGGATCCAAAAACATTCAGTACTTC. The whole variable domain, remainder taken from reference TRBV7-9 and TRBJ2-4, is DTGVSQNPRHKITKRGQNVTFRCDPISEHNRLYWYRQTLGQGPEFLTYFQNEAQLEKSRLLSDRFSAERPKGSFSTLEIQRTEQGDSAMYLCASSLVGSGGSKNIQYFGAGTRLSVL.